The 7 T cell receptor beta chains presented below share a single source sample, sequenced in a study of a mutant IDH1 vaccine in newly diagnosed glioma. Measured with immunoSEQ multiplex PCR; TCRdb has only the in-frame clones, and not every one. The table has about 88,000 clones, approximately 80% seen once. Time point specified: baseline, week 1 (first vaccination visit). As to treatment: pre-vaccination baseline after standard-of-care therapy. The sample here was PBMCs, taken from a glioma patient treated with radiotherapy, temozolomide or both. The receptors originated from a man aged 35 to 55 with glioma. Some clones in this sample may be carry-over from other donors' samples.

The V and J genes are TRBV6-5 and TRBJ1-5; D gene uncertain. The germline CDR1 and CDR2 sequences are MNHEY and SVGAGI. This CDR3 comprises 14 residues. Trimming removed 0 bases from V and 6 bases from J, with 9 bases in between. The CDR3: CASSYSGYGQPQHF. CDR3 sequence (DNA): TGTGCCAGCAGTTACTCGGGGTACGGTCAGCCCCAGCATTTT.

The chain employs TRBV6-5 and TRBJ1-2; D possibly corresponds to TRBD1 (5 bases). With 6 bases removed from V and 2 bases from J, the gap between germline ends came to 13 bases. There are 14 residues in the CDR3. CDR1 and CDR2 (germline): MNHEY, SVGAGI. The CDR3, as DNA: TGTGCCAGCAGCCCATACGGGGGGAACTATGGCTACACCTTC. It encodes CASSPYGGNYGYTF.

The chain links TRBV30 to TRBJ1-6, with 8 bases matching TRBD1. The V gene end was trimmed by 6 bases and the J gene end by 9 bases; junction bases not matched to a gene: 7. This CDR3 is built from 13 residues. Per the germline V gene, CDR1 is GTSNPN and CDR2 is SVGIG (reference sequence). Here the CDR3 reads CACSTGEGSPLHF. CDR3 bases: TGTGCCTGTTCGACAGGGGAAGGTTCACCCCTCCACTTT.

The V gene is TRBV4-1, the J gene TRBJ1-4; unclear D gene. The germline V and J ends were trimmed by 1 base and 4 bases, with 10 bases remaining between them. CDR3 length: 15 amino acids. Germline V gene sequence: CDR1 MGHRA, CDR2 YSYEKL. The CDR3 reads CASSQGQAGNEKLFF. CDR3 DNA: TGCGCCAGCAGCCAAGGTCAGGCGGGTAATGAAAAACTGTTTTTT.

The rearrangement uses TRBV4-2 and TRBJ1-2; 7 bases are shared with TRBD1. The CDR3 is 14 residues long. V gave up 4 bases and J gave up 7 bases; unmatched junction bases: 9. CDR1 and CDR2 from the germline V gene are LGHNA and YNFKEQ. The chain's CDR3 is CASSPQGPFGGYTF. CDR3 sequence (DNA): TGTGCCAGCAGCCCACAGGGGCCCTTTGGTGGCTACACCTTC.

This chain joins TRBV2 and TRBJ2-1, with D maybe TRBD1 (6 bases). Trimming left V 5 bases short and J 4 bases short, with 9 bases between. Germline CDR1 is SNHLY and CDR2 is FYNNEI. This CDR3 region has 13 residues. The CDR3 DNA reads TGTGCCAGCAGTTCTGACAGGTACAATGAGCAGTTCTTC. Translated: CASSSDRYNEQFF.

The chain couples TRBV7-4 to TRBJ2-3; possible D gene TRBD2, 5 bases. CDR1 SGHVT and CDR2 SQSDAQ come from the germline V gene. CDR3 size: 17 residues. With 4 bases removed from V and 2 bases from J, the gap between germline ends came to 19 bases. The CDR3 loop is CASSSPPSKDVTDTQYF. The CDR3 nucleotides read TGTGCCAGCAGCTCTCCACCTAGCAAGGACGTCACAGATACGCAGTATTTT.